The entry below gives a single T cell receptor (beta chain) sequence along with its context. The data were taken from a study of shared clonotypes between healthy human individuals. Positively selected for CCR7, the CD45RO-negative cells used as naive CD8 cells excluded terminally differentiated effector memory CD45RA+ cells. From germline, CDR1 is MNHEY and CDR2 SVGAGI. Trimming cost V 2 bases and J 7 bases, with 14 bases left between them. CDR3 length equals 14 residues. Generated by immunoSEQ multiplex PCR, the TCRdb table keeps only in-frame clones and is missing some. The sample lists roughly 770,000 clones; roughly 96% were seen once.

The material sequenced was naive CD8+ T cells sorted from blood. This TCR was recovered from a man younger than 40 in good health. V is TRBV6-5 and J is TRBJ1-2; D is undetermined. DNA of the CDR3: TGTGCCAGCAGTTACCGGACGTCATCCCCTGGCTACACCTTC. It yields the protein CASSYRTSSPGYTF.